These 5 T cell receptor beta chains originate from one sample sequenced in a study of blood T cells in healthy people across ages. Sample-barcoded 5' priming and a J-beta primer mix drove a second PCR of roughly 6 to 12 cycles. TCRdb independently ran MiXCR on the 5' RACE reads; one entry per CDR3 protein. The table has some 1.8 million distinct CDR3 sequences, about two fifths seen once; the top ten hold 23%. The material sequenced was blood. The receptor source for this set is a human donor in good health.

The chain uses TRBV7-3 and TRBJ2-1, with D possibly TRBD1 on 5 matching bases. V was clipped by 5 bases and J by 3 bases, with 14 bases between them. The CDR3 loop spans 15 amino acids. Germline values: CDR1 SGHTA, CDR2 FQGTGA. As DNA, the CDR3 is TGTGCCAGCAGCCCGAGGTGGGGCCGCTACAATGAGCAGTTCTTC. It yields the protein CASSPRWGRYNEQFF.

The chain couples TRBV4-3 to TRBJ1-1; 9 nucleotides match TRBD1. Germline loops: CDR1 LGHNA, CDR2 YSLEER. The V gene end was trimmed by 0 bases and the J gene end by 5 bases; junction bases not matched to a gene: 7. CDR3 length: 16 amino acids. The CDR3 nucleotides are TGCGCCAGCAGCCAAGAAGCCGGGACAGGGAGAACTGAAGCTTTCTTT. Its translation is CASSQEAGTGRTEAFF.

This rearrangement joins TRBV20-1 to TRBJ2-4; 9 bases line up with TRBD1. Germline-derived CDR1 and CDR2 are DFQATT and SNEGSKA (reference sequence). The CDR3 has 16 amino acids. V shed 0 bases, J shed 13 bases, and the junction held 16 bases outside the gene matches. The CDR3 spells CSARDGGTTGGDEQYF. CDR3 coding DNA: TGCAGTGCTAGAGATGGGGGAACAACAGGGGGCGATGAGCAGTACTTC.

Of note for this clonotype: A much larger clone is a single base away; this may be a read error. As DNA, the CDR3 is TGCGCCAGCAGCCCCGGGACAGCGGGGTGCTATGGCTACACCTTC. It yields the protein CASSPGTAGCYGYTF. This chain links TRBV5-1 with TRBJ1-2; 7 bases align to TRBD1. Germline CDR1 is SGHRS and CDR2 is YFSETQ. The CDR3 runs 15 residues. The ends lost 4 bases at V and 4 bases at J; junction bases unmatched: 10. Complete variable domain (other parts from reference TRBV5-1 and TRBJ1-2): KAGVTQTPRYLIKTRGQQVTLSCSPISGHRSVSWYQQTPGQGLQFLFEYFSETQRNKGNFPGRFSGRQFSNSRSEMNVSTLELGDSALYLCASSPGTAGCYGYTFGSGTRLTVV.

This clonotype occurred once. The chain couples TRBV4-2 to TRBJ2-1; no reliable D call. Trimming shortened V by 3 bases and J by 4 bases, and 16 bases separated the two germline ends. Germline assignment: CDR1 LGHNA and CDR2 YNFKEQ. The CDR3 covers 16 residues. The CDR3 loop reads CASSQENENRYNEQFF. CDR3 nucleotides: TGTGCCAGCAGCCAGGAGAACGAGAACCGATACAATGAGCAGTTCTTC.